This T cell receptor (beta chain) was recorded in a study of identical twins. Points from the study as a whole: In monozygotic twins, models underestimated the sharing of out-of-frame TCR alpha. Reduced insertions were recorded for abundant cord blood beta clonotypes, with no such pattern in memory repertoires.

Unique molecular identifiers were present on the cDNA, which also gained a universal primer site by template switching. Each CDR3 protein is one row after TCRdb ran MiXCR on the 5' RACE reads. The table shows around 1.7 million distinct CDR3 sequences, with more than 30% occurring only once. J lost 12 bases, V lost 0 bases, and 5 bases had no gene match. This CDR3 has 13 residues. Comments on this clonotype: Antigen unknown.

Sequencing was done on a sample of cord blood. The chain carries TRBV12-3 or TRBV12-4 and TRBJ2-5, with 9 bases matching TRBD1. This clonotype originated in a newborn girl in good health. CDR3 region: CASSLAGQGMEYF. The CDR3 DNA reads as TGTGCCAGCAGTTTAGCTGGACAGGGGATGGAGTACTTC.